This T cell receptor (beta chain) derives from a study of human T cells and chemical hapten exposure. Study-wide background: Minor volume differences among pooled libraries chiefly drove per-sample TCR yield variation. General study findings and limits: The presence of alopecia in the donors means their immune response may differ from healthy people's.

Time point meaning: pre-sensitization, week 0. As to treatment: therapeutic diphenylcyclopropenone sensitization with weekly scalp DPC. The study enrolled 18 to 70-year-old alopecia patients suitable for DPC. A word on this clonotype: The target antigen is unknown.

MiXCR was run by TCRdb on the RACE reads, yielding one entry per CDR3 protein. The sample has 95,000 to 150,000 distinct CDR3 sequences, about 14% seen once; the top ten hold 2.5% to 3.5%. The receptor was derived from a woman between 18 and 29 years old with alopecia areata. Some clones in this sample may be carry-over from other donors' samples. The sample was whole blood, taken in connection with sensitization to the hapten diphenylcyclopropenone (DPC).

CDR3 DNA: TGCAGTCCACACGACCCCTCCCGTGGCTACACCTTC. The encoded protein is CSPHDPSRGYTF. The J gene is TRBJ1-2, the V gene TRBV20-1; no firm D call. The CDR3 totals 12 residues. Germline values: CDR1 DFQATT, CDR2 SNEGSKA (reference sequence). V lost 8 bases to trimming and J lost 7 bases, with 17 bases between them.